These 22 T cell receptor beta chains originate from one sample sequenced in a study of blood T cell repertoires in COVID-19. Here immunoSEQ multiplex PCR was the method, and the copy in TCRdb shows in-frame clones only, minus some. The sample carries 150,000 to 200,000 clones, roughly 84% recorded once. The sequenced sample consisted of peripheral blood. The receptors derive from a woman of 80 years or more with acute or convalescent COVID-19.

J is TRBJ1-3 and V is TRBV18; 7 nucleotides match TRBD1. The CDR3 is made up of 13 amino acids. Unmatched junction bases numbered 7, after V lost 5 bases and J lost 9 bases. Germline V gene data show CDR1 as KGHSH and CDR2 as LQKENI. The CDR3 DNA is TGTGCCAGCTCAAACGGCCAGGGGGGCACCATATATTTT. Amino acids: CASSNGQGGTIYF.

V is TRBV7-2 and J is TRBJ1-5, with D unclear. Trimming took off 0 bases at V and 6 bases at J, with 9 bases between the two ends. Germline values: CDR1 SGHTA, CDR2 FQGNSA. CDR3 length equals 14 residues. DNA of the CDR3: TGTGCCAGCAGCTTAGCCGGGTTTGGTCAGCCCCAGCATTTT. It encodes CASSLAGFGQPQHF.

This clone was seen only once. This rearrangement joins TRBV3-1 (or the pseudogene TRBV3-2) to TRBJ1-1; perhaps TRBD1 as D (5 bases). There are 13 residues in the CDR3. CDR1 and CDR2 (germline): LGHDT, YNNKEL (reference sequence). V lost 3 bases, J lost 5 bases, and 10 bases lay in between. Here the CDR3 reads CASSQFRGTEAFF. As DNA, the CDR3 is TGTGCCAGCAGCCAGTTTCGGGGGACTGAAGCTTTCTTT.

The chain joins TRBV7-9 to TRBJ1-5; 8 nucleotides match TRBD1. The junction had 4 bases not matched to a gene; V was cut back by 2 bases and J by 4 bases. Germline CDR1 is SEHNR and CDR2 is FQNEAQ (reference sequence). The CDR3 is 15 amino acids. The CDR3 reads CASSLTTGGNQPQHF. In DNA form, the CDR3 reads TGTGCCAGCAGCTTAACCACAGGGGGTAATCAGCCCCAGCATTTT.

This CDR3 is CASSKTGTVPQHF. CDR3 nucleotide sequence: TGTGCCAGCAGTAAGACAGGGACGGTGCCCCAGCATTTT. The chain is built from TRBV6-5 and TRBJ1-5; 7 positions agree with TRBD1. The CDR3 is made up of 13 amino acids. The junction had 7 bases not matched to a gene; V was cut back by 5 bases and J by 9 bases. Per the germline V gene, CDR1 is MNHEY and CDR2 is SVGAGI.

V is TRBV10-3 and J is TRBJ1-6; a weak D match, TRBD1 (5 bases). CDR1 ENHRY and CDR2 SYGVKD come from the germline V gene. Trimming left V 2 bases short and J 6 bases short, with 8 bases between. The CDR3 totals 14 residues. The CDR3 sequence is CAISESGANSPLHF. For the CDR3, the DNA is TGTGCCATCAGTGAGAGTGGGGCTAATTCACCCCTCCACTTT.

This sequence joins TRBV18 and TRBJ1-4; D is unclear. CDR3 length: 15 residues. Trimming took 6 bases from V and 0 from J, leaving 11 bases between them. Germline V lookup: CDR1 KGHSH, CDR2 LQKENI. CDR3 sequence: CASSSGLATNEKLFF. DNA of the CDR3: TGTGCCAGCTCCAGTGGTTTGGCAACTAATGAAAAACTGTTTTTT.

A few counts support this clone. V usage is TRBV18 and J usage is TRBJ2-7; D may be TRBD2 (6 bases). The germline V and J ends were trimmed by 3 bases and 0 bases, with 15 bases remaining between them. CDR1 and CDR2 from the germline V gene are KGHSH and LQKENI. The CDR3 sequence is 16 residues long. The CDR3 DNA is TGTGCCAGCTCACCCCGTAGAGCGGGTAGCTCCTACGAGCAGTACTTC. Translation gives CASSPRRAGSSYEQYF.

The rearrangement uses TRBV2 and TRBJ1-2; D call uncertain. Trimming took off 6 bases at V and 0 bases at J, with 11 bases between the two ends. The CDR3 has 14 amino acids. Germline V lookup: CDR1 SNHLY, CDR2 FYNNEI. Here the CDR3 DNA reads TGTGCCAGCAGAGCCGCCGGAGCTAACTATGGCTACACCTTC. Encoded protein: CASRAAGANYGYTF.

This clone appeared a single time. The chain recombines TRBV5-1 with TRBJ2-2; possible D gene TRBD2, 6 bases. The V gene lost 0 bases and the J gene lost 6 bases, with 12 bases spanning the gap. Germline lookup yields CDR1 SGHRS and CDR2 YFSETQ. The CDR3 sequence is 15 residues long. This chain's CDR3 is CASSLESGRSGELFF. DNA of the CDR3: TGCGCCAGCAGCTTGGAGAGCGGGCGTTCCGGGGAGCTGTTTTTT. Combining the CDR3 with reference TRBV5-1 and TRBJ2-2 gives the whole variable domain KAGVTQTPRYLIKTRGQQVTLSCSPISGHRSVSWYQQTPGQGLQFLFEYFSETQRNKGNFPGRFSGRQFSNSRSEMNVSTLELGDSALYLCASSLESGRSGELFFGEGSRLTVL.

This chain joins TRBV30 and TRBJ1-2; 7 nucleotides line up with TRBD1. Per germline, CDR1 GTSNPN and CDR2 SVGIG (reference sequence). The ends lost 8 bases at V and 4 bases at J; junction bases unmatched: 10. The CDR3 covers 13 residues. The CDR3 loop reads CAQVTGNGYGYTF. The CDR3 nucleotides are TGTGCCCAAGTGACAGGGAATGGCTATGGCTACACCTTC.

The J gene is TRBJ2-5, the V gene TRBV5-8, with TRBD2 as a possible D gene (6 bases). Germline values: CDR1 SGHTS, CDR2 YDEGEE. With 0 bases removed from V and 2 bases from J, the gap between germline ends came to 11 bases. The CDR3 loop spans 15 amino acids. As DNA, the CDR3 is TGTGCCAGCAGCTTGGGGAGGGTAAGGCAAGAGACCCAGTACTTC. Its translation: CASSLGRVRQETQYF.

The chain recombines TRBV21-1 with TRBJ1-1; TRBD1, the table's D call, was not compared with the DNA. TRBV21-1 is classified as a pseudogene. The CDR3 runs 16 residues. CDR3 residues: CASTAGQERPDTEAFF. The CDR3 coding sequence is TGTGCCAGCACCGCCGGACAGGAGAGGCCGGACACTGAAGCTTTCTTT.

V gene TRBV5-4 combines with J gene TRBJ2-5; maybe TRBD1 (6 bases). The CDR3 totals 13 residues. Germline CDR1 reads SGHNT; CDR2 reads YYREEE (reference sequence). Deletions cut 5 bases from V and 5 bases from J, with 13 bases between. The CDR3 sequence: CASRKGVGETQYF. CDR3 bases: TGTGCCAGCAGAAAGGGGGTAGGGGAGACCCAGTACTTC.

This sequence joins TRBV10-3 and TRBJ2-7; TRBD2 aligns across 9 bases. J lost 6 bases, V lost 0 bases, and 6 bases had no gene match. Germline lookup yields CDR1 ENHRY and CDR2 SYGVKD. CDR3 size: 15 residues. For the CDR3, the DNA is TGTGCCATCAGTGAGTCGTTGCGGGAGGGGTCCGAGCAGTACTTC. Protein: CAISESLREGSEQYF.

The rearrangement uses TRBV7-9 and TRBJ2-1; TRBD2 agrees at 8 bases. After removal of 4 bases from V and 6 bases from J, the junction contained 8 bases not matched to a gene. There are 15 residues in the CDR3. Germline lookup yields CDR1 SEHNR and CDR2 FQNEAQ (reference sequence). The CDR3 DNA reads as TGTGCCAGCAGCTCCGGACTAGCCTCGTCCAATGAGCAGTTCTTC. This gives the protein CASSSGLASSNEQFF.

The chain carries TRBV5-1 and TRBJ1-3; D not certain. The CDR3 has 14 amino acids. The V gene's germline CDR1 is SGHRS and CDR2 YFSETQ. V was trimmed by 4 bases and J by 2 bases, leaving 10 bases between them. CDR3 in DNA: TGCGCCAGCAGCCCTGGGGAGGCTGGAAACACCATATATTTT. Protein: CASSPGEAGNTIYF.

The rearrangement links TRBV6-2 or TRBV6-3 to TRBJ2-3; 10 nucleotides agree with TRBD1. V gave up 6 bases and J gave up 5 bases; unmatched junction bases: 5. The CDR3 contains 14 residues. Per germline, CDR1 MNHEY and CDR2 SVGEGT. The CDR3 DNA reads TGTGCCAGCAGCAGACAGGGGGCGGGAGATACGCAGTATTTT. Its translation is CASSRQGAGDTQYF.

The count of this clone is one. The gene calls are TRBV5-1 and TRBJ2-3; TRBD2 agrees at 10 bases. Unmatched junction bases numbered 5, after V lost 1 base and J lost 0 bases. The CDR3 sequence is 17 residues long. Looked up from germline, CDR1 is SGHRS and CDR2 is YFSETQ. DNA for the CDR3: TGCGCCAGCAGCTTGCGGACTAGCGGAACTAGCACAGATACGCAGTATTTT. Translated, it gives CASSLRTSGTSTDTQYF.

In nucleotides, the CDR3 is TGTGCCAGCAGCCGGGACAGGCTGAGCACAGATACGCAGTATTTT. Amino acid sequence: CASSRDRLSTDTQYF. The chain combines TRBV27 with TRBJ2-3; 8 bases are shared with TRBD1. This CDR3 has 15 residues. Trimming took 6 bases from V and 0 from J; bases not matched to a gene: 5. Germline CDR1 is MNHEY and CDR2 is SMNVEV (reference sequence).

This chain links TRBV11-3 with TRBJ1-3, with 11 bases aligning to TRBD1. J lost 4 bases, V lost 5 bases, and 7 bases had no gene match. The CDR3 spans 16 residues. Germline-derived CDR1 and CDR2 are SGHNT and YENEEA. CDR3 DNA: TGTGCCAGCAGCCGCGGACAGGGGGCAGGCGGAAACACCATATATTTT. It encodes CASSRGQGAGGNTIYF.

The chain joins TRBV2 to TRBJ1-1, with 8 nucleotides matching TRBD1. The CDR3 is 13 residues long. Germline values: CDR1 SNHLY, CDR2 FYNNEI. J lost 5 bases, V lost 5 bases, and 4 bases had no gene match. This CDR3 reads CASSRQGRTEAFF. CDR3 DNA: TGTGCCAGCAGTCGACAGGGGCGAACTGAAGCTTTCTTT.